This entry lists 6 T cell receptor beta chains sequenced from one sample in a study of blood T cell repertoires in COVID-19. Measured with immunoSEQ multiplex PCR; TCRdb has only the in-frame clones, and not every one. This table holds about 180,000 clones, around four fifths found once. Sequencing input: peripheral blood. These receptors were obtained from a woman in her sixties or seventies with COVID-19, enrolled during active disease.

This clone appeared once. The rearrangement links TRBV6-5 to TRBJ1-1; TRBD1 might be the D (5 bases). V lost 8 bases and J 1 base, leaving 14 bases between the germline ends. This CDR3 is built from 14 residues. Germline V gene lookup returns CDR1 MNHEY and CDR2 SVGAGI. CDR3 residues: CASSMQTGNTEAFF. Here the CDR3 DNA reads TGTGCCAGCTCTATGCAAACAGGGAACACTGAAGCTTTCTTT.

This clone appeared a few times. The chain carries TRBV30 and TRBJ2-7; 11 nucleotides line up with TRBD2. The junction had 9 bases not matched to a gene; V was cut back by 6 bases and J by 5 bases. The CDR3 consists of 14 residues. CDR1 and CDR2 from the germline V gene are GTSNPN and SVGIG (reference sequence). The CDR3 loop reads CACQRLAGRDEQYF. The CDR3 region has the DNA TGTGCCTGTCAGAGACTAGCGGGGCGCGACGAGCAGTACTTC.

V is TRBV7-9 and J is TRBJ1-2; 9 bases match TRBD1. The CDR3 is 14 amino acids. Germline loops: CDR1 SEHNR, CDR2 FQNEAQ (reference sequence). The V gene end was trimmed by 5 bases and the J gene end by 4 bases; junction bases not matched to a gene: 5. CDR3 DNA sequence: TGTGCCAGCAGCGCCCCGGGACAGGGCTATGGCTACACCTTC. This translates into CASSAPGQGYGYTF.

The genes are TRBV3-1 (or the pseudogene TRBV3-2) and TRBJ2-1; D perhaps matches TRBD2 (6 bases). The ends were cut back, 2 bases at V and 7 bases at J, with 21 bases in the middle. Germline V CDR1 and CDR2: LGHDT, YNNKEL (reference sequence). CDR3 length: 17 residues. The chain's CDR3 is CASSQHSGIRGGNEQFF. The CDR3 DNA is TGTGCCAGCAGCCAACATAGCGGTATACGAGGTGGGAATGAGCAGTTCTTC.

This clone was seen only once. CDR3 sequence reads: CASSLSTANNQPQHF. Written as DNA, the CDR3 is TGTGCCAGCAGTTTATCGACAGCCAACAATCAGCCCCAGCATTTT. The chain has TRBV28 and TRBJ1-5, with TRBD1 as a possible D gene (5 bases). Per the germline V gene, CDR1 is MDHEN and CDR2 is SYDVKM. V was pared by 1 base and J by 3 bases, with 10 bases between. The CDR3 is 15 residues long.

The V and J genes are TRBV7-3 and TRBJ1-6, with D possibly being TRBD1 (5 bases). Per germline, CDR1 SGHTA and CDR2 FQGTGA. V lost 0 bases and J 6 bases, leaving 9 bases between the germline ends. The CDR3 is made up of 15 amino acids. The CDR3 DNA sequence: TGTGCCAGCAGCTTAACCGGGACTCTTAATTCACCCCTCCACTTT. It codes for CASSLTGTLNSPLHF.